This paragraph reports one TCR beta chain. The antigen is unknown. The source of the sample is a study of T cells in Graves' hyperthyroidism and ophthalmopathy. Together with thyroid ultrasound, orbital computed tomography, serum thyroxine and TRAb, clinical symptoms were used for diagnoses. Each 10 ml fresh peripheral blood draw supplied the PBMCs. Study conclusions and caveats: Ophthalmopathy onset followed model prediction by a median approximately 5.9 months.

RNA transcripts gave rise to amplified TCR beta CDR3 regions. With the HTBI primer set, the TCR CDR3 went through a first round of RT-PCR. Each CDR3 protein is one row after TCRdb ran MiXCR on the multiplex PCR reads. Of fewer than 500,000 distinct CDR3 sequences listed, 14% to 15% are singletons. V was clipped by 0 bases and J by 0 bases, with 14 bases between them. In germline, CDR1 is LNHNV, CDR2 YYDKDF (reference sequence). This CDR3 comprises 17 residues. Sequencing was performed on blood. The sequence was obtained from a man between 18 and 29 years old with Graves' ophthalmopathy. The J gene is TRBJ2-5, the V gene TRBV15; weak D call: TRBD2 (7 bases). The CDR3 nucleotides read TGTGCCACCAGCAGAGACGGACTAGGGGGGGACCAAGAGACCCAGTACTTC. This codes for CATSRDGLGGDQETQYF.